The 25 T cell receptor beta chains listed next were all sequenced from one sample in a study of PD-1 blockade in mismatch repair-deficient tumors. Profiling relied on immunoSEQ multiplex PCR, and the TCRdb table lists in-frame clones only, not all of them. The table shows about 100,000 clones, with over 75% occurring only once. Material: peripheral blood, obtained 36 weeks after starting pembrolizumab. These receptors originate from an adult with mismatch repair-deficient cancer.

The chain joins TRBV11-2 to TRBJ2-5; D gene uncertain. V lost 1 base and J 4 bases, leaving 7 bases between the germline ends. This CDR3 spans 13 amino acids. Germline V gene lookup returns CDR1 SGHAT and CDR2 FQNNGV. CDR3 protein: CASSLGGVETQYF. The CDR3 DNA reads TGTGCCAGCAGCTTAGGTGGGGTAGAGACCCAGTACTTC.

The chain uses TRBV10-1 and TRBJ1-1; D remains ambiguous. The germline gives CDR1 WNHNN, CDR2 SYGVQD (reference sequence). This CDR3 region has 16 residues. V was pared by 0 bases and J by 5 bases, with 16 bases between. This chain's CDR3 is CASSESKITRVTEAFF. CDR3 DNA sequence: TGCGCCAGCAGTGAGTCGAAGATCACCCGGGTAACTGAAGCTTTCTTT.

This clone was recorded only once. The rearrangement joins TRBV11-3 to TRBJ1-1; D perhaps matches TRBD1 (6 bases). The CDR3 extends over 16 amino acids. Germline V gene sequence: CDR1 SGHNT, CDR2 YENEEA. V gave up 1 base and J gave up 1 base, with 13 bases separating them. The CDR3 nucleotides read TGTGCCAGCAGCTTAGGAGGGACCAGGGGGAACACTGAAGCTTTCTTT. This codes for CASSLGGTRGNTEAFF.

In its sample, this clone was seen a few times. The chain uses TRBV4-3 and TRBJ2-7; no clear D gene. V gave up 0 bases and J gave up 4 bases, with 10 bases separating them. Germline V gives CDR1 LGHNA, CDR2 YSLEER. The CDR3 covers 14 residues. In DNA, the CDR3 is TGCGCCAGCAGCCAAGACTACTGGGCGTACGAGCAGTACTTC. Translation gives CASSQDYWAYEQYF.

This chain's CDR3 is CASSCTSGSEETQYF. The CDR3 region has the DNA TGTGCCAGCAGTTGTACTAGCGGGAGTGAAGAGACCCAGTACTTC. The chain has TRBV6-4 and TRBJ2-5; TRBD2 agrees at 11 bases. The CDR3 is 15 amino acids. From germline, CDR1 is MRHNA and CDR2 SNTAGT. V trimming: 5 bases; J trimming: 3 bases; junction bases outside the gene matches: 5.

This rearrangement joins TRBV6-1 to TRBJ1-1, with D unclear. The germline V gene has CDR1 MNHNS and CDR2 SASEGT. The CDR3 sequence is 14 residues long. Between the trimmed V and J ends, which lost 2 bases and 0 bases, there was a span of 7 bases. The CDR3 region is CASSELGLNTEAFF. The DNA for the CDR3 is TGTGCCAGCAGTGAACTCGGCCTGAACACTGAAGCTTTCTTT.

The chain links TRBV10-3 to TRBJ2-5; 7 positions agree with TRBD1. Germline loops: CDR1 ENHRY, CDR2 SYGVKD. With 10 bases clipped from V and 0 bases from J, the junction kept 5 bases outside the gene matches. The CDR3 runs to 13 residues. The CDR3 nucleotides read TGTGCCACCCTGGGACAGTACCAAGAGACCCAGTACTTC. This translates into CATLGQYQETQYF.

V usage is TRBV9 and J usage is TRBJ2-1, with 7 bases lining up with TRBD2. The CDR3 contains 15 residues. Germline assignment: CDR1 SGDLS and CDR2 YYNGEE. V was clipped by 3 bases and J by 2 bases; unmatched bases: 5. CDR3 sequence reads: CASSDSGTTYNEQFF. The CDR3, as DNA: TGTGCCAGCAGCGACAGCGGGACCACCTACAATGAGCAGTTCTTC.

The chain is built from TRBV7-2 and TRBJ2-3; 13 bases fit TRBD2. With 5 bases clipped from V and 6 bases from J, the junction kept 5 bases outside the gene matches. This CDR3 region has 15 residues. In germline, CDR1 is SGHTA, CDR2 FQGNSA. The CDR3 nucleotides read TGTGCCAGCAGCCCACTAGCGGGAGGGCCGGATACGCAGTATTTT. Its protein product is CASSPLAGGPDTQYF.

The chain joins TRBV2 to TRBJ1-1; D perhaps matches TRBD1 (5 bases). The V end lost 2 bases, the J end lost 4 bases, and 8 bases lay between the germline ends. Germline CDR1 and CDR2: SNHLY and FYNNEI. This CDR3 is 13 amino acids long. The CDR3 here is CASSEQGGTEAFF. The CDR3 coding sequence is TGTGCCAGCAGTGAACAGGGCGGCACTGAAGCTTTCTTT.

DNA of the CDR3: TGTGCCAGCAGTCGAGTTAAGACCCAGTACTTC. Translated: CASSRVKTQYF. The chain is built from TRBV6-1 and TRBJ2-5; D gene uncertain. Germline values: CDR1 MNHNS, CDR2 SASEGT. Trimming removed 5 bases from V and 6 bases from J, with 7 bases in between. The CDR3 length is 11 residues.

This rearrangement joins TRBV27 to TRBJ2-1; possible D gene TRBD1, 7 bases. CDR3 length: 17 residues. The V gene lost 0 bases and the J gene lost 6 bases, with 18 bases spanning the gap. The germline V gene has CDR1 MNHEY and CDR2 SMNVEV (reference sequence). The CDR3 region is CASSLSQQGSGANEQFF. The CDR3, as DNA: TGTGCCAGCAGTTTATCTCAACAGGGGTCGGGGGCCAATGAGCAGTTCTTC.

This chain joins TRBV19 and TRBJ2-7, with 11 bases lining up with TRBD1. With 4 bases clipped from V and 3 bases from J, the junction kept 8 bases outside the gene matches. This CDR3 comprises 16 residues. In germline, CDR1 is LNHDA, CDR2 SQIVND (reference sequence). This CDR3 reads CASSRESGTGGYEQYF. CDR3 in DNA: TGTGCCAGTAGTAGGGAATCCGGGACAGGGGGCTACGAGCAGTACTTC.

The chain links TRBV9 to TRBJ2-4, with D tentatively TRBD1 or TRBD2 (5 bases each). Germline V gene data show CDR1 as SGDLS and CDR2 as YYNGEE. The CDR3 totals 17 residues. V was pared by 0 bases and J by 0 bases, with 13 bases between. CDR3 region: CASSVAPGGTAKNIQYF. CDR3 coding DNA: TGTGCCAGCAGCGTAGCCCCCGGTGGGACAGCCAAAAACATTCAGTACTTC.

This clone has a single count. V gene TRBV6-5 combines with J gene TRBJ1-1; no firm D call. The V gene's germline CDR1 is MNHEY and CDR2 SVGAGI. CDR3 length equals 13 residues. Trimming shortened V by 7 bases and J by 1 base, and 10 bases separated the two germline ends. The DNA of the CDR3 is TGTGCCAGCAACTATGACGGGAACACTGAAGCTTTCTTT. Amino acid sequence: CASNYDGNTEAFF.

This clone was seen more than once but under ten times. The genes are TRBV19 and TRBJ2-2; maybe TRBD2 (5 bases). The germline gives CDR1 LNHDA, CDR2 SQIVND (reference sequence). Trimming pared 6 bases from V and 5 bases from J, leaving 10 bases between. There are 13 residues in the CDR3. The CDR3 loop reads CASRGPGTGELFF. In nucleotides, the CDR3 is TGTGCCAGTAGAGGGCCGGGAACCGGGGAGCTGTTTTTT.

The chain combines TRBV11-2 with TRBJ2-7; D is undetermined. This CDR3 region has 12 residues. Germline values: CDR1 SGHAT, CDR2 FQNNGV. Trimming pared 5 bases from V and 0 bases from J, leaving 5 bases between. The CDR3 DNA follows: TGTGCCAGCAGCCTAAACTCCTACGAGCAGTACTTC. It encodes CASSLNSYEQYF.

The gene calls are TRBV2 and TRBJ2-2; 8 bases map to TRBD2. Germline CDR1 SNHLY, CDR2 FYNNEI. V was pared by 0 bases and J by 5 bases, with 5 bases of the junction left unmatched. The CDR3 has 16 residues. For the CDR3, the DNA is TGTGCCAGCAGTGAAGCGGCGCTAGCGGGTACCGGGGAGCTGTTTTTT. Amino acid sequence: CASSEAALAGTGELFF.

The chain recombines TRBV7-9 with TRBJ1-1; D not resolved. The CDR3 runs 11 residues. The germline gives CDR1 SEHNR, CDR2 FQNEAQ (reference sequence). Trimming left V 6 bases short and J 4 bases short, with 6 bases between. The CDR3 region has the DNA TGTGCCAGCAGATCATTCACTGAAGCTTTCTTT. It codes for CASRSFTEAFF.

The chain combines TRBV20-1 with TRBJ1-2; D uncertain. CDR3 length equals 11 residues. V lost 4 bases and J 6 bases, leaving 9 bases between the germline ends. Germline CDR1 DFQATT, CDR2 SNEGSKA (reference sequence). The CDR3 DNA reads TGCAGTGCTATTGACATGAATGGCTACACCTTC. This sequence encodes CSAIDMNGYTF.

The chain employs TRBV30 and TRBJ1-2, with 9 bases fitting TRBD1. The J segment lost 8 bases and the V segment lost 0 bases, leaving 7 bases of the junction unmatched. Germline loops: CDR1 GTSNPN, CDR2 SVGIG (reference sequence). This CDR3 has 14 residues. The CDR3 sequence is CAWSVTGGAVGYTF. The CDR3 coding sequence is TGTGCCTGGAGTGTGACAGGGGGAGCGGTCGGCTACACCTTC.

J is TRBJ2-5 and V is TRBV15; D not resolved. V was clipped by 1 base and J by 4 bases, with 7 bases between them. The CDR3 totals 13 residues. Looked up from germline, CDR1 is LNHNV and CDR2 is YYDKDF (reference sequence). The chain's CDR3 is CATSRAPAETQYF. In DNA, the CDR3 is TGTGCCACCAGCAGAGCCCCTGCAGAGACCCAGTACTTC. The full variable domain, with the rest looked up from reference TRBV15 and TRBJ2-5, is DAMVIQNPRYQVTQFGKPVTLSCSQTLNHNVMYWYQQKSSQAPKLLFHYYDKDFNNEADTPDNFQSRRPNTSFCFLDIRSPGLGDTAMYLCATSRAPAETQYFGPGTRLLVL.

The J gene is TRBJ2-7, the V gene TRBV19; no reliable D call. From germline, CDR1 is LNHDA and CDR2 SQIVND (reference sequence). V was pared by 9 bases and J by 5 bases, with 5 bases between. The CDR3 contains 9 residues. In nucleotides, the CDR3 is TGTGCCAGAATGAACGAGCAGTACTTC. It is translated as CARMNEQYF.

This clone has at least ten counts. V gene TRBV4-3 combines with J gene TRBJ2-7, with D possibly called TRBD1 or TRBD2 (5 bases each). V lost 4 bases, J lost 5 bases, and 12 bases lay in between. The CDR3 runs 13 residues. The germline gives CDR1 LGHNA, CDR2 YSLEER. In DNA, the CDR3 is TGCGCCAGCAGCCCCCAGGGAGAGGACGAGCAGTACTTC. This codes for CASSPQGEDEQYF.

In its sample, this clone was seen a few times. The chain has TRBV7-9 and TRBJ1-2, with a tentative D call TRBD1 (5 bases). V lost 1 base and J lost 3, with 6 bases in between. The CDR3 spans 13 residues. CDR1 is SEHNR and CDR2 is FQNEAQ in the germline V gene (reference sequence). The CDR3 spells CASSLEGYYGYTF. The CDR3 DNA reads as TGTGCCAGCAGCTTAGAGGGGTACTATGGCTACACCTTC. Looking up the rest from reference TRBV7-9 and TRBJ1-2 gives the full variable domain: DTGVSQNPRHKITKRGQNVTFRCDPISEHNRLYWYRQTLGQGPEFLTYFQNEAQLEKSRLLSDRFSAERPKGSFSTLEIQRTEQGDSAMYLCASSLEGYYGYTFGSGTRLTVV.